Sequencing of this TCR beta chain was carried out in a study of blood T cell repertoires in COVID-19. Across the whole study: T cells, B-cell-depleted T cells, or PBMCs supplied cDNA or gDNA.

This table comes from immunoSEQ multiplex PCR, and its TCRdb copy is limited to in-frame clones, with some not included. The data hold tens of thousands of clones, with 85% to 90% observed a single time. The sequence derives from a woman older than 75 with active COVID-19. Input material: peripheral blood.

The CDR3 coding sequence is TGTGCCAGCTCACCAGGCAGGGTCCAAGAGACCCAGTACTTC. It specifies CASSPGRVQETQYF. This rearrangement joins TRBV18 to TRBJ2-5, with TRBD1 as a possible D gene (5 bases). V was trimmed by 2 bases and J by 1 base, leaving 8 bases between them. The length of the CDR3 is 14 residues. Looked up from germline, CDR1 is KGHSH and CDR2 is LQKENI.